This TCR beta chain is from a study of blood T cell repertoires in COVID-19. In the study overall: The origin of the acute and convalescent COVID-19 samples was the United States, Italy and Spain. The cDNA or gDNA used as material had been derived from T cells, B-cell-depleted T cells, or PBMCs.

Germline CDR1 and CDR2: MNHEY and SMNVEV (reference sequence). There are 13 residues in the CDR3. The ends were cut back, 8 bases at V and 6 bases at J, with 15 bases in the middle. In the original analysis: Amplified reference gene primers provided the basis for estimating nucleated cell counts. Data came from immunoSEQ multiplex PCR; TCRdb stores just in-frame clones and leaves some out. Clone size and V and J calls were adopted from that table, with D and trimming inferred from the DNA. The table has roughly 190,000 clones, around 84% seen once; the top ten hold roughly 20%. V is TRBV27 and J is TRBJ2-3; a weak D match, TRBD2 (6 bases). The origin of this receptor is a human donor in a cohort sampled during active COVID-19. The sample taken for sequencing was peripheral blood. The CDR3 here is CASLRRGGDTQYF. The CDR3 DNA reads as TGTGCCAGCCTTCGACGGGGAGGTGATACGCAGTATTTT.